These 9 T cell receptor beta chains were all obtained from the same sample, sequenced in a study of blood T cell repertoires in COVID-19. This table comes from immunoSEQ multiplex PCR, and its TCRdb copy is limited to in-frame clones, with some not included. This table holds about 45,000 clones, about 90% found once. Input material: peripheral blood. The receptors originated from a human donor in a cohort sampled during active COVID-19.

In this sample, this clone turned up once. This rearrangement joins TRBV7-3 to TRBJ2-1; 9 bases line up with TRBD1. The germline V gene encodes CDR1 SGHTA and CDR2 FQGTGA. The trim removed 1 base at V and 2 bases at J, leaving 6 bases unmatched. The CDR3 is 17 residues long. CDR3 sequence (DNA): TGTGCCAGCAGCTTAAACCGTGGACAGGGGACCTACAATGAGCAGTTCTTC. Translating it yields CASSLNRGQGTYNEQFF.

This clone was recorded only once. The chain joins TRBV24-1 to TRBJ1-2; D remains ambiguous. CDR1 is KGHDR, CDR2 SFDVKD, per germline. V was trimmed by 3 bases and J by 12 bases, leaving 4 bases between them. The CDR3 loop spans 9 amino acids. The CDR3 DNA reads TGTGCCACCAGTGATCTTCACACCTTC. Encoded protein: CATSDLHTF.

The chain joins TRBV6-2 or TRBV6-3 to TRBJ2-1; D perhaps matches TRBD2 (6 bases). Germline V lookup: CDR1 MNHEY, CDR2 SVGEGT. V lost 4 bases and J 10 bases, leaving 14 bases between the germline ends. This CDR3 is built from 13 residues. The CDR3 coding sequence is TGTGCCAGCAGTTGGCGGGACTTTAGGGAGCAGTTCTTC. Translated, it gives CASSWRDFREQFF.

The chain carries TRBV5-1 and TRBJ2-3, with no clear D. Trimming removed 4 bases from V and 3 bases from J, with 12 bases in between. The CDR3 covers 14 residues. The germline V gene has CDR1 SGHRS and CDR2 YFSETQ. The CDR3 nucleotides are TGCGCCAGCAGCACGTCAGCGAGGACAGATACGCAGTATTTT. This gives the protein CASSTSARTDTQYF.

As DNA, the CDR3 is TGTGCCAGTAGCAATGTTGGGACTAGCGGGAACACCGGGGAGCTGTTTTTT. Its protein product is CASSNVGTSGNTGELFF. The chain links TRBV19 to TRBJ2-2, with 11 bases matching TRBD2. This CDR3 contains 17 residues. V shed 6 bases, J shed 1 base, and the junction held 7 bases outside the gene matches. CDR1 LNHDA and CDR2 SQIVND come from the germline V gene (reference sequence). The full variable domain, completed using reference TRBV19 and TRBJ2-2, is DGGITQSPKYLFRKEGQNVTLSCEQNLNHDAMYWYRQDPGQGLRLIYYSQIVNDFQKGDIAEGYSVSREKKESFPLTVTSAQKNPTAFYLCASSNVGTSGNTGELFFGEGSRLTVL.

The chain joins TRBV27 to TRBJ2-3; D is ambiguous. The CDR3 has 13 amino acids. V lost 6 bases, J lost 0 bases, and 7 bases lay in between. Germline V gene lookup returns CDR1 MNHEY and CDR2 SMNVEV (reference sequence). The CDR3 DNA sequence: TGTGCCAGCAGATACCAGAGCACAGATACGCAGTATTTT. It yields the protein CASRYQSTDTQYF.

The chain links TRBV4-3 to TRBJ1-6; the D gene is possibly TRBD1 (5 bases). Trimming left V 0 bases short and J 10 bases short, with 10 bases between. Germline CDR1 reads LGHNA; CDR2 reads YSLEER. This CDR3 comprises 14 residues. Here the CDR3 DNA reads TGCGCCAGCAGCCAAGAGCAGGGTTTCTCACCCCTCCACTTT. Its protein is CASSQEQGFSPLHF.

The chain recombines TRBV6-5 with TRBJ2-1; D is undetermined. CDR1 is MNHEY and CDR2 is SVGAGI in the germline V gene. Between the trimmed V and J ends, which lost 0 bases and 4 bases, there was a span of 7 bases. There are 14 residues in the CDR3. CDR3 DNA: TGTGCCAGCAGTTACTCAATCAAATACAATGAGCAGTTCTTC. Translated: CASSYSIKYNEQFF.

This clone was found a few times. CDR3 nucleotide sequence: TGTGCCAGCAGCCCCGACCATGGGACAGGGTACAATGAGCAGTTCTTC. This sequence encodes CASSPDHGTGYNEQFF. The chain combines TRBV7-2 with TRBJ2-1; 9 bases line up with TRBD1. Germline-derived CDR1 and CDR2 are SGHTA and FQGNSA. The CDR3 totals 16 residues. After removal of 5 bases from V and 4 bases from J, the junction contained 9 bases not matched to a gene.